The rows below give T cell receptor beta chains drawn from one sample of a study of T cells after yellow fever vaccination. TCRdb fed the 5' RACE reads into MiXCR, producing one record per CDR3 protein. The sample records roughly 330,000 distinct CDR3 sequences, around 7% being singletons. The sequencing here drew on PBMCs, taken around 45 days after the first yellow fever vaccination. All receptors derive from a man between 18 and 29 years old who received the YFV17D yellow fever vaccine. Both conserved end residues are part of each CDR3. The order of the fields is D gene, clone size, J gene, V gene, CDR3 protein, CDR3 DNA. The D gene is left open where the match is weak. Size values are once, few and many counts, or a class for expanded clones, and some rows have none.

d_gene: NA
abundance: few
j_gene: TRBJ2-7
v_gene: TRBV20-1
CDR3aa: CSARDYVRTRYEQYF
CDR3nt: TGCAGTGCTAGAGATTACGTGAGGACCCGCTACGAGCAGTACTTC

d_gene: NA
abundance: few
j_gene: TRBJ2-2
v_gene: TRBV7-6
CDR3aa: CASSLGPGGRGGELFF
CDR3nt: TGTGCCAGCAGCTTAGGGCCCGGTGGGCGCGGCGGGGAGCTGTTTTTT

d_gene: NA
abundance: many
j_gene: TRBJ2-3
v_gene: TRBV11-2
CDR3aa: CASSPGVTSTDTQYF
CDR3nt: TGTGCCAGCAGCCCCGGGGTCACTAGCACAGATACGCAGTATTTT

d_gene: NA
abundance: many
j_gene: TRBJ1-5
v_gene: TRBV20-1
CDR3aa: CSARDNRGGEPQHF
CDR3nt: TGCAGTGCTAGAGATAACCGGGGCGGTGAGCCCCAGCATTTT

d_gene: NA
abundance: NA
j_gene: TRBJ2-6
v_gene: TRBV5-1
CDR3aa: CASSRLGVSGANVLTF
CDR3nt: TGCGCCAGCAGCCGACTCGGAGTTTCTGGGGCCAACGTCCTGACTTTC

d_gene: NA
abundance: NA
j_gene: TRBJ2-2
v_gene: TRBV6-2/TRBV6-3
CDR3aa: CASSSPIRGGELFF
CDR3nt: TGTGCCAGCAGTTCCCCGATTCGGGGCGGGGAGCTGTTTTTT

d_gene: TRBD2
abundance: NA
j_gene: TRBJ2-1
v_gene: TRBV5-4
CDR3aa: CASSLVVAGGLSQPTSSYNEQFF
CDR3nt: TGTGCCAGCAGCTTGGTGGTAGCGGGGGGTCTGTCCCAACCGACAAGCTCCTACAATGAGCAGTTCTTC

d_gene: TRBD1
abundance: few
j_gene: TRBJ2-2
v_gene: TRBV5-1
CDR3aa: CASSYTGGANTGELFF
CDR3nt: TGCGCCAGCAGCTACACAGGGGGCGCGAACACCGGGGAGCTGTTTTTT

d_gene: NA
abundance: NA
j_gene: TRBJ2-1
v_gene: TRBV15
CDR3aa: CATSTEGQGYNEQFF
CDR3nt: TGTGCCACCAGCACAGAGGGGCAGGGCTACAATGAGCAGTTCTTC

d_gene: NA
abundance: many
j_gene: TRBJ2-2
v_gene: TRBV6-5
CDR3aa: CASSYGNRPTGELFF
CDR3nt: TGTGCCAGCAGTTACGGCAACCGTCCCACCGGGGAGCTGTTTTTT

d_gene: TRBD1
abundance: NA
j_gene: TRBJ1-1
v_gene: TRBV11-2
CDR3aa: CASSLEPDRVVFF
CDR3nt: TGTGCCAGCAGCTTAGAACCGGACAGGGTTGTTTTCTTT

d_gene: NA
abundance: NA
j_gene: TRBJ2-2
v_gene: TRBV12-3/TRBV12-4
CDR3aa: CASSNPPGTAGELFF
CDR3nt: TGTGCCAGCAGCAATCCTCCAGGGACCGCCGGGGAGCTGTTTTTT

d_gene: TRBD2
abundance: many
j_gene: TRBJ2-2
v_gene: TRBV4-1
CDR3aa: CASSGGAGELFF
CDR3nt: TGCGCCAGCAGCGGGGGGGCCGGGGAGCTGTTTTTT

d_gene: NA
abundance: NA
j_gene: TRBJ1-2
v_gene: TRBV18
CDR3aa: CASSPGTARGDYGYTF
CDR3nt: TGTGCCAGCTCACCCGGGACCGCGCGAGGGGACTATGGCTACACCTTC

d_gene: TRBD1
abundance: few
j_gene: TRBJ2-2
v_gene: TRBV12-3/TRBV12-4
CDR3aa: CASSPGGQVGELFF
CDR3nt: TGTGCCAGCAGTCCCGGTGGACAGGTGGGGGAGCTGTTTTTT

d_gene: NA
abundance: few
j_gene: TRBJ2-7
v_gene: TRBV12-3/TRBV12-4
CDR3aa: CASSFRTDPYEQYF
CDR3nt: TGTGCCAGCAGTTTTAGGACAGATCCCTACGAGCAGTACTTC

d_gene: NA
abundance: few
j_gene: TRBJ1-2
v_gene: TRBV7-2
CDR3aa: CASSLAGGEPYGYTF
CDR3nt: TGTGCCAGCAGCTTAGCGGGGGGGGAGCCCTATGGCTACACCTTC

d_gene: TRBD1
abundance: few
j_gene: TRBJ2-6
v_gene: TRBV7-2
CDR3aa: CASSFTGVGANVLTF
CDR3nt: TGTGCCAGCAGCTTTACAGGGGTTGGGGCCAACGTCCTGACTTTC

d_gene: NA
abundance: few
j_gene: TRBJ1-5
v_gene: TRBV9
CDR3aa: CASSSSGGFNQPQHF
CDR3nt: TGTGCCAGCAGCTCTTCAGGAGGGTTCAATCAGCCCCAGCATTTT

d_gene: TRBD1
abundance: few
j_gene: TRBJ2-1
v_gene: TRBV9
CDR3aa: CASSPTGQGATDNEQFF
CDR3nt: TGTGCCAGCAGCCCAACCGGACAGGGGGCTACCGACAATGAGCAGTTCTTC

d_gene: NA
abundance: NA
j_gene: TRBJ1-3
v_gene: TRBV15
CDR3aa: CATSRDRDLSGNTIYF
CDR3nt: TGTGCCACCAGCAGAGATCGGGACCTCTCTGGAAACACCATATATTTT

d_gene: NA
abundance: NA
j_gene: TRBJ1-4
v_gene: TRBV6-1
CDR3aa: CASSAGQIEKLFF
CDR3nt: TGTGCCAGCAGTGCCGGACAAATTGAAAAACTGTTTTTT

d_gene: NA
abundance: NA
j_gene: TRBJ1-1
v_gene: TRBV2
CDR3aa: CASRGLLNTEAFF
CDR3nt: TGTGCCAGCAGGGGTCTGTTGAACACTGAAGCTTTCTTT

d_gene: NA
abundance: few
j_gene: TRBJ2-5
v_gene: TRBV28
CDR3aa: CASLPGHRGWTRYF
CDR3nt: TGTGCCAGTCTCCCGGGACATCGGGGATGGACCCGGTACTTC

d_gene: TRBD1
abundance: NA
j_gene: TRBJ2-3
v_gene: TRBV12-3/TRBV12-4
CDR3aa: CASSDTRDSHYASTDTQYF
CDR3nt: TGTGCCAGCAGCGACACCCGGGACAGCCACTACGCTAGCACAGATACGCAGTATTTT

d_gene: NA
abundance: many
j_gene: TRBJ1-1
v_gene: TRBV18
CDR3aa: CASSPRDTSNTEAFF
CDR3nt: TGTGCCAGCTCACCCCGGGACACCTCGAACACTGAAGCTTTCTTT

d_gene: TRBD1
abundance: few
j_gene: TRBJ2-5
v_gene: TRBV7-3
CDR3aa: CASVDRAGGETQYF
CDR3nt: TGTGCCAGCGTCGACAGGGCGGGCGGAGAGACCCAGTACTTC

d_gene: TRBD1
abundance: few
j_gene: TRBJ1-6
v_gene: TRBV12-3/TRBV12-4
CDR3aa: CASSPRTGRIGSPLHF
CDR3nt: TGTGCCAGCAGTCCTAGGACAGGGAGAATCGGGTCACCCCTCCACTTT

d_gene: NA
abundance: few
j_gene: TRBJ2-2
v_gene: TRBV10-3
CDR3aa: CAIPLDRDFHTGELFF
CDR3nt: TGTGCCATACCCTTAGACCGGGACTTCCACACCGGGGAGCTGTTTTTT

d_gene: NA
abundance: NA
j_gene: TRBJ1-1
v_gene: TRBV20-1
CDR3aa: CSARGLEAFF
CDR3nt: TGCAGTGCTAGGGGGCTTGAAGCTTTCTTT

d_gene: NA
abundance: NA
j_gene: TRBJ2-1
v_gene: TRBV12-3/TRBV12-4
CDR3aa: CASSLSDAEQFF
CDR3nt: TGTGCCAGCAGTTTATCCGACGCTGAGCAGTTCTTC

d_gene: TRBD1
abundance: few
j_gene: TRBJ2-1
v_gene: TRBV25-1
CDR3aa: CASSEVQGDPYNEQFF
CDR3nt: TGTGCCAGCAGTGAAGTGCAGGGGGACCCCTACAATGAGCAGTTCTTC

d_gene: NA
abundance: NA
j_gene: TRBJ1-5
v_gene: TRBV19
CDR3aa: CASGAWGNQPQHF
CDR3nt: TGTGCCAGTGGGGCGTGGGGCAATCAGCCCCAGCATTTT

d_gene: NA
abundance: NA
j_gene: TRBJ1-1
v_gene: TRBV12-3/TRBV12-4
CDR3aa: CASSFVGGVVVTEAFF
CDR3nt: TGTGCCAGCAGTTTCGTAGGGGGTGTTGTAGTCACTGAAGCTTTCTTT

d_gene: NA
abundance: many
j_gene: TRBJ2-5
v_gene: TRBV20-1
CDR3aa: CSALGPDQETQYF
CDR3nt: TGCAGTGCTCTAGGACCAGATCAAGAGACCCAGTACTTC

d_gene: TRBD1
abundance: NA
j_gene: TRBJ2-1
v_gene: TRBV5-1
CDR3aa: CASSFGQGVWSYNEQFF
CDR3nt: TGCGCCAGCAGCTTCGGACAGGGCGTTTGGTCCTACAATGAGCAGTTCTTC

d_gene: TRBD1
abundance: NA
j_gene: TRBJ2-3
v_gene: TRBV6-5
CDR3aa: CASRYSDRGSYTQYF
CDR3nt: TGTGCCAGCAGATACTCGGACAGGGGGAGTTATACGCAGTATTTT

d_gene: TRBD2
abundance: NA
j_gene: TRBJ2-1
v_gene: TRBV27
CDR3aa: CASSDSTSAYNEQFF
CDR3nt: TGTGCCAGCAGTGATTCGACTAGCGCCTACAATGAGCAGTTCTTC

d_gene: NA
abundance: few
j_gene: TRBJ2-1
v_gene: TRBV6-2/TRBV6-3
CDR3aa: CASSYPVLRSSYNEQFF
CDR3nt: TGTGCCAGCAGTTACCCGGTCCTACGAAGCTCCTACAATGAGCAGTTCTTC

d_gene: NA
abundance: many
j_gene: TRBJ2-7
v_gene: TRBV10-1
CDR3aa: CASSDGQGPVYEQYF
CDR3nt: TGCGCCAGCAGTGACGGGCAGGGCCCAGTCTACGAGCAGTACTTC

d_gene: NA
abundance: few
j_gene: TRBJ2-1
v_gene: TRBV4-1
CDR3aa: CASSQRETGEYNEQFF
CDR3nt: TGCGCCAGCAGCCAAAGGGAGACAGGAGAGTACAATGAGCAGTTCTTC

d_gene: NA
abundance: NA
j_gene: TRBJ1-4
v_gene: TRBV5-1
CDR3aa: CASSSRTDNEKLFF
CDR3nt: TGCGCCAGCAGCTCTCGGACAGATAATGAAAAACTGTTTTTT

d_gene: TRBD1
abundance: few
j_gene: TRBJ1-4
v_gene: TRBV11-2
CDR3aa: CASSRYRGENEKLFF
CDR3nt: TGTGCCAGCAGCCGATACAGGGGGGAGAATGAAAAACTGTTTTTT

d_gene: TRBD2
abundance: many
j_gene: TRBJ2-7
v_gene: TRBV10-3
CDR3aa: CAISESLAGTYEQYF
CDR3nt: TGTGCCATCAGTGAGTCTCTAGCGGGGACATACGAGCAGTACTTC

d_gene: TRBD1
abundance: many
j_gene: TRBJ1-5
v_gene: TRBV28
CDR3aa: CASSGPGQPFSNQPQHF
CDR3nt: TGTGCCAGCAGTGGCCCGGGACAGCCTTTTAGCAATCAGCCCCAGCATTTT

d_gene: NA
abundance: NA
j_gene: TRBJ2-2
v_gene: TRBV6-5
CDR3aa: CASSYFGGGTGELFF
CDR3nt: TGTGCCAGCAGTTACTTCGGGGGTGGCACCGGGGAGCTGTTTTTT

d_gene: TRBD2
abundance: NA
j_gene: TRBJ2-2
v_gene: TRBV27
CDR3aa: CASTSRTFSRGGPGELFF
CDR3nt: TGTGCCAGCACCTCCCGTACCTTCTCGCGGGGGGGCCCCGGGGAGCTGTTTTTT

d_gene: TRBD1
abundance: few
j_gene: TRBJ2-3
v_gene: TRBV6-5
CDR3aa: CASSYFHRGGTDTQYF
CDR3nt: TGTGCCAGCAGTTACTTTCACAGGGGGGGCACAGATACGCAGTATTTT

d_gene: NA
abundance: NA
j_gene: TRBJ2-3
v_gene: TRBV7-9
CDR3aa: CASSFGLVLGTQYF
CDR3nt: TGTGCCAGCAGCTTTGGGCTAGTCCTTGGCACGCAGTATTTT

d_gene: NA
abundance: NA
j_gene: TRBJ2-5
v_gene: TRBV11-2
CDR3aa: CASSSFRGMETQYF
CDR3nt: TGTGCCAGCAGCTCCTTTAGGGGTATGGAGACCCAGTACTTC

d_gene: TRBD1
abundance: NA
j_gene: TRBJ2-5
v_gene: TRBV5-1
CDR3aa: CASSSGTGSQETQYF
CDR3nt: TGCGCCAGCAGCTCCGGGACAGGGAGCCAAGAGACCCAGTACTTC

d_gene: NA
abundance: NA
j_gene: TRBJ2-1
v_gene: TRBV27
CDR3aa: CASSLGPGAYNEQFF
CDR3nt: TGTGCCAGCAGCTTAGGGCCAGGAGCCTACAATGAGCAGTTCTTC

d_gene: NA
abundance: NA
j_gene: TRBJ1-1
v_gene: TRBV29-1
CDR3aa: CSAMDSNTEAFF
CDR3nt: TGCAGCGCCATGGACAGCAACACTGAAGCTTTCTTT

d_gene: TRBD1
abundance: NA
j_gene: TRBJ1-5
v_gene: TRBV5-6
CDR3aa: CASSLYVGRGERPQHF
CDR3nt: TGTGCCAGCAGCTTGTATGTAGGCAGGGGGGAACGGCCCCAGCATTTT

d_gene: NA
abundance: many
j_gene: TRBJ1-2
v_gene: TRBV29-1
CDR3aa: CSVESGADGYTF
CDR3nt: TGCAGCGTAGAAAGCGGGGCTGATGGCTACACCTTC

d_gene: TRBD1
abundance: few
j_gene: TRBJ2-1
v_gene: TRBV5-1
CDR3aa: CASRWTGGRYEQFF
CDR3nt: TGCGCCAGCAGGTGGACAGGGGGACGGTATGAGCAGTTCTTC

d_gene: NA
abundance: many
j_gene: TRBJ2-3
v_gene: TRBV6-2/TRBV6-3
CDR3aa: CASSYGLGAADTQYF
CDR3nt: TGTGCCAGCAGTTACGGACTTGGGGCGGCAGATACGCAGTATTTT